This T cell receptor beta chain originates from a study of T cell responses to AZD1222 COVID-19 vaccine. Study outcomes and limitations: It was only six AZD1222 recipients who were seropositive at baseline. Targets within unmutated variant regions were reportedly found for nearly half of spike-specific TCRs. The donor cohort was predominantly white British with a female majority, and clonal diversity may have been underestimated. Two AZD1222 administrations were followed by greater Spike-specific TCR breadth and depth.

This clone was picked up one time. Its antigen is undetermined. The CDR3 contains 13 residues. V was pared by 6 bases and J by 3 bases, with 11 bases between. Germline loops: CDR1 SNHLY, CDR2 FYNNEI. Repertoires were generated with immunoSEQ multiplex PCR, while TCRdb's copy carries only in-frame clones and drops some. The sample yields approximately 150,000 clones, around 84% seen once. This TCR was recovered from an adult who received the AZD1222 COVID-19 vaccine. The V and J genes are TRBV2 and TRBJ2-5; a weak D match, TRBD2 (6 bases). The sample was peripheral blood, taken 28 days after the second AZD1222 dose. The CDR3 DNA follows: TGTGCCAGCAGGGGGAGGAGTGAAGAGACCCAGTACTTC. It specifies CASRGRSEETQYF.